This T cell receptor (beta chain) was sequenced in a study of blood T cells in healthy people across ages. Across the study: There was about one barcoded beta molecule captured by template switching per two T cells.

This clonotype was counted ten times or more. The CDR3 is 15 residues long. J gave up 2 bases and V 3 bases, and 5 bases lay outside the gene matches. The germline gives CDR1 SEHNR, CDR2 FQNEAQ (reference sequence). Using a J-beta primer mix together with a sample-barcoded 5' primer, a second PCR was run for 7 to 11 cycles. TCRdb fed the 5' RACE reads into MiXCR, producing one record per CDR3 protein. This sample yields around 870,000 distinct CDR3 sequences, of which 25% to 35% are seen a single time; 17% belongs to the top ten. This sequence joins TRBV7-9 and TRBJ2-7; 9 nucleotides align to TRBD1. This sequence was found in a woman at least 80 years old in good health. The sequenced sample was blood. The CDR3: CASSLGQGFPYEQYF. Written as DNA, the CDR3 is TGTGCCAGCAGCTTGGGACAGGGATTTCCCTACGAGCAGTACTTC.